Sequencing of this T cell receptor beta chain was carried out in a study of cytomegalovirus exposure and HLA in healthy donors. General study results and limits: Previously analyzed data showed that most TCR beta V segments were productive at a frequency of about 87% or about 30%.

Trimming took 0 bases from V and 2 from J; bases not matched to a gene: 2. From germline, CDR1 is SGDLS and CDR2 YYNGEE. This CDR3 comprises 15 residues. The sample holds one count of this clone. Its antigen is unknown. The PCR employed 60 Vbeta primers together with 13 Jbeta primers. Libraries were prepared by immunoSEQ multiplex PCR; TCRdb keeps only in-frame clonotypes and omits some of them. This table has about 95,000 clones, 80% to 90% appearing once. The V call is TRBV9, the J call TRBJ2-1; TRBD2 agrees at 7 bases. Sequenced material: PBMCs. The receptor comes from a man aged 25 to 40 in good health and CMV-seropositive. For the CDR3, the DNA is TGTGCCAGCAGCGTAGCGGGAGGCACCTACAATGAGCAGTTCTTC. It translates to CASSVAGGTYNEQFF.